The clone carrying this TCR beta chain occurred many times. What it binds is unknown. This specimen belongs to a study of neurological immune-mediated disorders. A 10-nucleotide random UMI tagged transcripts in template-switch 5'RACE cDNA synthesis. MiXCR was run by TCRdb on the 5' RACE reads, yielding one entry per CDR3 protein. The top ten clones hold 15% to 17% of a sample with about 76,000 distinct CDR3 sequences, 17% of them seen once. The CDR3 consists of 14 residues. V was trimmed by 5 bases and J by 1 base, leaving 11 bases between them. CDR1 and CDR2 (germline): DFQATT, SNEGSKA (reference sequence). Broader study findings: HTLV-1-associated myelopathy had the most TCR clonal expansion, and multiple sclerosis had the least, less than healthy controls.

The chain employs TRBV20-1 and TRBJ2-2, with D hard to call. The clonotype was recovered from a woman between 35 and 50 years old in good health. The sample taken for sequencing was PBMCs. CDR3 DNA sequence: TGCAGTGCTCCGTTCAATCTGAACACCGGGGAGCTGTTTTTT. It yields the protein CSAPFNLNTGELFF.